Sequencing of this TCR beta chain was carried out in a study of post-analysis software for immune sequencing data. Study conclusions and caveats: Normalized Chao1 diversity was significantly reduced in patients versus controls. Compared with controls, patients had more of about 5 TRBV segments, including TRBV5-6, TRBV5-1 and TRBV20-1.

Note on this clonotype: Its target is unknown.

Tagging with unique molecular identifiers was a feature of the TCR beta cDNA libraries. TCRdb reanalysed the PCR reads using MiXCR and keeps one entry per CDR3 protein. Of hundreds of thousands of distinct CDR3 sequences listed, roughly half are singletons. The germline CDR1 and CDR2 sequences are SGHDN and FVKESK. The V and J ends lost 5 bases and 4 bases respectively, with 11 bases between them. The CDR3 length is 13 residues. The source is a girl under 18 with multiple sclerosis. The chain uses TRBV14 and TRBJ1-2; perhaps TRBD1 as D (5 bases). The sequenced sample consisted of blood. Here the CDR3 DNA reads TGTGCCAGCAGCACCCGACAGACCTATGGCTACACCTTC. The encoded protein is CASSTRQTYGYTF.